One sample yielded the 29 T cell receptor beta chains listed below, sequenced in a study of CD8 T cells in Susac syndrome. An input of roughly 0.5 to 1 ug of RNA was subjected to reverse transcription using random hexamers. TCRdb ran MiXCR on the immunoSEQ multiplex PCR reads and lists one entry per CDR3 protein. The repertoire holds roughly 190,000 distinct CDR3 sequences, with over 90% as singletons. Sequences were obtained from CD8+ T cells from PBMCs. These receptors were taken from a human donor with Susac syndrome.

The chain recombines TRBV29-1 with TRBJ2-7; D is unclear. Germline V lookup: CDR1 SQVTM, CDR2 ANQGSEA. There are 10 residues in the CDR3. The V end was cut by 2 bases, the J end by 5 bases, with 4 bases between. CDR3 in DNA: TGCAGCGTTGAACCTAACGAGCAGTACTTC. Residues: CSVEPNEQYF.

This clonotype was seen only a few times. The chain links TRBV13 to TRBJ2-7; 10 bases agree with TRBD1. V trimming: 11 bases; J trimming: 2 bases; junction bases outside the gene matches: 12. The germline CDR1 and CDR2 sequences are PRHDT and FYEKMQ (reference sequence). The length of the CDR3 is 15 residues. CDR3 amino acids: CAAATGTGVPYEQYF. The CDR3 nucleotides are TGTGCCGCAGCGACCGGGACAGGGGTCCCCTACGAGCAGTACTTC.

The CDR3: CASSLAGIEYGYTF. CDR3 bases: TGTGCCAGCAGTTTGGCAGGGATTGAATATGGCTACACCTTC. The chain joins TRBV12-3 or TRBV12-4 to TRBJ1-2; D may be TRBD1 (5 bases). The V gene lost 3 bases and the J gene lost 5 bases, with 13 bases spanning the gap. The CDR3 consists of 14 residues.

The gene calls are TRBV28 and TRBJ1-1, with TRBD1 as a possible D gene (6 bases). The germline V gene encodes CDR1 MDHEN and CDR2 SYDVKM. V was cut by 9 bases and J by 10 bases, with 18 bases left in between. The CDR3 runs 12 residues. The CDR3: CASMGGQPGAFF. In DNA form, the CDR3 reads TGTGCCAGTATGGGGGGGCAGCCTGGAGCTTTCTTT.

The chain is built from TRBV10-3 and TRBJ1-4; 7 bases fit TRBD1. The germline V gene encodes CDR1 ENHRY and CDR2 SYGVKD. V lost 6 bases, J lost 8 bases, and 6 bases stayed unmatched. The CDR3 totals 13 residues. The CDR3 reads CAISAGQWEKLFF. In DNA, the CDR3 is TGTGCCATCAGCGCGGGACAGTGGGAAAAACTGTTTTTT.

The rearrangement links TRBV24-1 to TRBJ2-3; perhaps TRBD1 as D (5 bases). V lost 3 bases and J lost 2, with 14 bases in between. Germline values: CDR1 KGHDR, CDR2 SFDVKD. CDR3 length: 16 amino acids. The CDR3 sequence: CATSDADRSFTDTQYF. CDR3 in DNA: TGTGCCACCAGTGATGCCGACAGATCTTTCACAGATACGCAGTATTTT.

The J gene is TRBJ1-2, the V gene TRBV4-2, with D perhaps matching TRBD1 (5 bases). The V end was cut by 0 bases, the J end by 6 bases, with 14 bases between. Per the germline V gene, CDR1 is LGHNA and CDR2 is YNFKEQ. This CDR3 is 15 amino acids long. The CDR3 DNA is TGTGCCAGCAGCCAAGACGTATGGACACCTAATGGCTACACCTTC. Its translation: CASSQDVWTPNGYTF.

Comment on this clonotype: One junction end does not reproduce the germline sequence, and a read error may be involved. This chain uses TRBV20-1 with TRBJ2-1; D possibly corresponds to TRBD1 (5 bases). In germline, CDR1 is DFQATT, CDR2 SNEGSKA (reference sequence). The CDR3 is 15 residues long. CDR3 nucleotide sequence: TGCAGAGCTAGGAGTGACAGTGAGTTATACAATGAGCAGTTCTTC. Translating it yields CRARSDSELYNEQFF.

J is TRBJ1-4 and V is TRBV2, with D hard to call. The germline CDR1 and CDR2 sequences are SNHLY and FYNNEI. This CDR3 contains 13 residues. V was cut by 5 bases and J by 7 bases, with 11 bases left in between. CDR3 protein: CASSFRESEKLFF. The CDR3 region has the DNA TGTGCCAGCAGTTTCCGGGAGAGTGAAAAACTGTTTTTT.

The CDR3 loop reads CASSIRRDGTEAFF. Here the CDR3 DNA reads TGTGCCAGTAGTATCCGGCGGGATGGCACTGAAGCTTTCTTT. The V and J genes are TRBV19 and TRBJ1-1; D is undetermined. The V end was cut by 3 bases, the J end by 4 bases, with 12 bases between. The CDR3 spans 14 residues. The V gene's germline CDR1 is LNHDA and CDR2 SQIVND (reference sequence).

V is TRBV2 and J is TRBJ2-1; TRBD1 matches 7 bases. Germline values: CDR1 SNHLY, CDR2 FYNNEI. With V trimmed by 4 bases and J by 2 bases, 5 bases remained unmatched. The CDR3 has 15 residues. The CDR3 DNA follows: TGTGCCAGCAGTGGGGGACAGCCTACCTACAATGAGCAGTTCTTC. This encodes CASSGGQPTYNEQFF. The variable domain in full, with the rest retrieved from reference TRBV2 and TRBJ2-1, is EPEVTQTPSHQVTQMGQEVILRCVPISNHLYFYWYRQILGQKVEFLVSFYNNEISEKSEIFDDQFSVERPDGSNFTLKIRSTKLEDSAMYFCASSGGQPTYNEQFFGPGTRLTVL.

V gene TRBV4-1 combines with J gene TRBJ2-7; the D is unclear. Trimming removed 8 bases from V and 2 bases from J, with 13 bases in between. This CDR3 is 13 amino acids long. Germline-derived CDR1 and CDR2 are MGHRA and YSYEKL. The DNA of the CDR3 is TGCGCCAGCGGATCGGCGGAGCCCTACGAGCAGTACTTC. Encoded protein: CASGSAEPYEQYF.

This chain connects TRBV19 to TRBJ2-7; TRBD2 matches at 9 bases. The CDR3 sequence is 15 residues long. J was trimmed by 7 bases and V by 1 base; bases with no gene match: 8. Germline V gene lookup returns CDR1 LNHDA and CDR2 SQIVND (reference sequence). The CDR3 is CASSIGTAGGVEQYF. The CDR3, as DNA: TGTGCCAGTAGTATAGGAACAGCGGGAGGCGTGGAGCAGTACTTC.

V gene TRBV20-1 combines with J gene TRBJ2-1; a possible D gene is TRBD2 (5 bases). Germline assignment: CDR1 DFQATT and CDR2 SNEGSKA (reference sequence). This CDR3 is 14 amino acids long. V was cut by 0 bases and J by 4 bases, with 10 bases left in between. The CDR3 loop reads CSARDLLGYNEQFF. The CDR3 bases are TGCAGTGCTAGAGACTTACTAGGTTACAATGAGCAGTTCTTC.

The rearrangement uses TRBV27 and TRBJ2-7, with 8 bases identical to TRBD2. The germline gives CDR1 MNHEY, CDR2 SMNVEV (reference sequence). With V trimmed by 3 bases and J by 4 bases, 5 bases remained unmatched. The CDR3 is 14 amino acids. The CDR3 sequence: CASSFAAGEYEQYF. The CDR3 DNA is TGTGCCAGCAGTTTTGCAGCGGGAGAGTACGAGCAGTACTTC.

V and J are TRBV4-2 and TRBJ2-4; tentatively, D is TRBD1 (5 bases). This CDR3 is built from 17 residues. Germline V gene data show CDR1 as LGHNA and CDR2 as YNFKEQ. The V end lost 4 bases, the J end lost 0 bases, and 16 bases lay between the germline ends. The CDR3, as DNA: TGTGCCAGCAGCCCAAACACAGGACCCTTAGCCAAAAACATTCAGTACTTC. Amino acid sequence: CASSPNTGPLAKNIQYF.

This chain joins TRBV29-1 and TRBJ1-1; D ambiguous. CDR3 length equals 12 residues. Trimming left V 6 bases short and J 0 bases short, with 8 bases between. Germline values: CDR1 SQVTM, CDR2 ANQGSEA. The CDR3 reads CSVTQMNTEAFF. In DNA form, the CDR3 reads TGCAGCGTGACACAGATGAACACTGAAGCTTTCTTT. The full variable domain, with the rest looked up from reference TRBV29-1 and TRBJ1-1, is SAVISQKPSRDICQRGTSLTIQCQVDSQVTMMFWYRQQPGQSLTLIATANQGSEATYESGFVIDKFPISRPNLTFSTLTVSNMSPEDSSIYLCSVTQMNTEAFFGQGTRLTVV.

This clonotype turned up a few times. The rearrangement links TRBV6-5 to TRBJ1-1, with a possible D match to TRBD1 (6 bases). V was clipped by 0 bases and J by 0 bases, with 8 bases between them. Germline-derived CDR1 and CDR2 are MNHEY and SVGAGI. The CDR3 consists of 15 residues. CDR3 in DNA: TGTGCCAGCAGTTACTCCGGGGGGCTGAACACTGAAGCTTTCTTT. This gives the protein CASSYSGGLNTEAFF.

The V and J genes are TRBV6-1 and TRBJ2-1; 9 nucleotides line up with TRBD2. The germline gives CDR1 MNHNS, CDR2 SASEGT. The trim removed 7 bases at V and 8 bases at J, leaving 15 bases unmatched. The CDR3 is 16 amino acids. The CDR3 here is CASTTNLRGGAYEQFF. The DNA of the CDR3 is TGTGCCAGCACCACTAACCTGCGCGGGGGGGCCTATGAGCAGTTCTTC.

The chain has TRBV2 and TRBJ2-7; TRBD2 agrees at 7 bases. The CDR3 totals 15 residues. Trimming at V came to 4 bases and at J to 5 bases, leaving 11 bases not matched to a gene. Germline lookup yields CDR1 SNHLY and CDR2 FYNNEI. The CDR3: CASSGRGGSRDEQYF. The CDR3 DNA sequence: TGTGCCAGCAGTGGAAGGGGCGGGAGCAGAGACGAGCAGTACTTC.

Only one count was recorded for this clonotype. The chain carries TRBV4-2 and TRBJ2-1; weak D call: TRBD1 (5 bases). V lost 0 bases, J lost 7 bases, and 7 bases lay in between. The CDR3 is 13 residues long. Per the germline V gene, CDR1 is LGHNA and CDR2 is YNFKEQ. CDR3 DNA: TGTGCCAGCAGCCAAGACAGGGTGAATGAGCAGTTCTTC. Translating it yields CASSQDRVNEQFF.

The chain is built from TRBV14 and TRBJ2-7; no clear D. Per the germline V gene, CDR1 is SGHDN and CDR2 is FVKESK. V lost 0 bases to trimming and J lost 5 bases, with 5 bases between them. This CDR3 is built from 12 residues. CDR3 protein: CASSQDINEQYF. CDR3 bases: TGTGCCAGCAGCCAAGATATAAACGAGCAGTACTTC.

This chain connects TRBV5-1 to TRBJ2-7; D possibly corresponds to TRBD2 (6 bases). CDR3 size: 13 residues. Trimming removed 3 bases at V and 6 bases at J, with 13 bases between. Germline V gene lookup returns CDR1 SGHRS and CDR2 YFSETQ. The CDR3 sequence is CASSSHPEGEQYF. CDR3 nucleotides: TGCGCCAGCAGCTCTCATCCGGAGGGCGAGCAGTACTTC.

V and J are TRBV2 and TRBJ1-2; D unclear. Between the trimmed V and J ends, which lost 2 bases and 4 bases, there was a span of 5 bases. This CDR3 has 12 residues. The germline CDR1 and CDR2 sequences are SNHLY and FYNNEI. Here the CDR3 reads CASSELLYGYTF. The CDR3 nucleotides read TGTGCCAGCAGTGAACTTCTCTATGGCTACACCTTC.

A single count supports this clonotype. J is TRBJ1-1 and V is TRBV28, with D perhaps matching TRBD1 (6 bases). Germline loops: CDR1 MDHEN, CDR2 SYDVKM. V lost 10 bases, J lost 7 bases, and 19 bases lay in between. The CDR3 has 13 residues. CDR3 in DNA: TGTGCCACCCAAGACCCAAGGGGGGATGAAGCTTTCTTT. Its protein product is CATQDPRGDEAFF.

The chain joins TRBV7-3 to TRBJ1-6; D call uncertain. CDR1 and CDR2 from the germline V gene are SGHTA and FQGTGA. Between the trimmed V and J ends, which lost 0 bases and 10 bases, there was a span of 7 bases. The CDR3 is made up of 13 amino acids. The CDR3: CASSLTVNSPLHF. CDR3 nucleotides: TGTGCCAGCAGCTTAACAGTCAACTCACCCCTCCACTTT.

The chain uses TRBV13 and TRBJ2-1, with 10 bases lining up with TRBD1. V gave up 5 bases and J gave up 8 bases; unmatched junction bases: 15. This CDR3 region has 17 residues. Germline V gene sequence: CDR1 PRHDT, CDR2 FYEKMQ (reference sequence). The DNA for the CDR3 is TGTGCCAGCAGCCCACGACTGGGACAGGGGACGGGCTATGAGCAGTTCTTC. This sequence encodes CASSPRLGQGTGYEQFF. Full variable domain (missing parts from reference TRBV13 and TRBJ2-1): AAGVIQSPRHLIKEKRETATLKCYPIPRHDTVYWYQQGPGQDPQFLISFYEKMQSDKGSIPDRFSAQQFSDYHSELNMSSLELGDSALYFCASSPRLGQGTGYEQFFGPGTRLTVL.

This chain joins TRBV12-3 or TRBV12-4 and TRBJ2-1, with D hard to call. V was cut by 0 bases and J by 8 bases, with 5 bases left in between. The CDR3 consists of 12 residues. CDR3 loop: CASSLARDEQFF. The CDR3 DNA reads TGTGCCAGCAGTTTAGCTAGAGATGAGCAGTTCTTC.

The CDR3 protein is CSASGGVRGETQYF. DNA of the CDR3: TGCAGCGCCTCCGGAGGGGTTAGGGGTGAGACCCAGTACTTC. This chain links TRBV29-1 with TRBJ2-5; TRBD2 is a possible D gene (6 bases). In germline, CDR1 is SQVTM, CDR2 ANQGSEA. With 7 bases removed from V and 5 bases from J, the gap between germline ends came to 20 bases. The CDR3 has 14 amino acids.